Listed here are 22 T cell receptor beta chains from one sample, sequenced in a study of cytomegalovirus exposure and HLA in healthy donors. PCR primers comprised 60 Vbeta and 13 Jbeta primers. Sequencing used immunoSEQ multiplex PCR; TCRdb keeps in-frame clones, though not all of them. The sample contains under 150,000 clones, about 80% of which appear only once. The sample comprised PBMCs. The source of these receptors is a boy younger than 10 in good health and CMV-seronegative.

The chain has TRBV7-3 and TRBJ2-1; no reliable D call. The ends were cut back, 5 bases at V and 3 bases at J, with 14 bases in the middle. CDR3 length: 15 amino acids. In germline, CDR1 is SGHTA, CDR2 FQGTGA. CDR3 in amino acids: CASSPYGGSYNEQFF. CDR3 nucleotide sequence: TGTGCCAGCAGCCCATACGGCGGTAGCTACAATGAGCAGTTCTTC.

Concerning this clone: This sample also contains other DNA sequences that code for the same CDR3. The V and J genes are TRBV7-2 and TRBJ2-7, with 12 nucleotides matching TRBD2. The CDR3 extends over 16 amino acids. V was pared by 0 bases and J by 2 bases, with 2 bases of the junction left unmatched. Per the germline V gene, CDR1 is SGHTA and CDR2 is FQGNSA. CDR3 sequence (DNA): TGTGCCAGCAGCTTAGCGCTAGCGGGGGGGCCCTACGAGCAGTACTTC. Translating gives CASSLALAGGPYEQYF.

The chain combines TRBV6-4 with TRBJ2-1, with 13 positions matching TRBD2. Germline CDR1 reads MRHNA; CDR2 reads SNTAGT. The CDR3 sequence is 16 residues long. J gave up 9 bases and V 3 bases, and 8 bases lay outside the gene matches. Here the CDR3 reads CASSELAGGPLAEQFF. In DNA, the CDR3 is TGTGCCAGCAGTGAACTAGCGGGGGGGCCCTTGGCTGAGCAGTTCTTC.

The chain joins TRBV2 to TRBJ2-5; D uncertain. The V end lost 6 bases, the J end lost 5 bases, and 16 bases lay between the germline ends. The CDR3 runs 14 residues. CDR1 and CDR2 (germline): SNHLY, FYNNEI. The CDR3 nucleotides read TGTGCCAGCAGCGCCACCCGGCTAGTGGAGACCCAGTACTTC. As protein: CASSATRLVETQYF.

V and J are TRBV10-3 and TRBJ2-7, with 7 bases aligning to TRBD1. The CDR3 is made up of 13 amino acids. Germline lookup yields CDR1 ENHRY and CDR2 SYGVKD. V trimming: 0 bases; J trimming: 5 bases; junction bases outside the gene matches: 1. The CDR3 coding sequence is TGTGCCATCAGTGAGTCGGGGACAGACGAGCAGTACGTC. It specifies CAISESGTDEQYV.

V and J are TRBV29-1 and TRBJ2-2; 8 bases are a match to TRBD1. This CDR3 contains 13 residues. Germline V gene lookup returns CDR1 SQVTM and CDR2 ANQGSEA. Trimming at V came to 5 bases and at J to 6 bases, leaving 5 bases not matched to a gene. CDR3 sequence reads: CSVSGGEPGELFF. CDR3 nucleotide sequence: TGCAGCGTTTCAGGGGGCGAGCCCGGGGAGCTGTTTTTT.

This chain links TRBV10-2 with TRBJ1-1; 7 bases match TRBD1. Per germline, CDR1 WSHSY and CDR2 SAAADI. The CDR3 consists of 14 residues. Trimming at V came to 5 bases and at J to 1 base, leaving 4 bases not matched to a gene. The CDR3 here is CASSHGTENTEAFF. The CDR3 nucleotides read TGCGCCAGCAGTCACGGGACAGAGAACACTGAAGCTTTCTTT.

The V call is TRBV4-1, the J call TRBJ1-3; TRBD1 matches 7 bases. The CDR3 contains 17 residues. Trimming removed 2 bases from V and 8 bases from J; junction bases left unmatched: 15. Germline V gene data show CDR1 as MGHRA and CDR2 as YSYEKL. The CDR3 spells CASSQPRRGQIRHTIYF. The CDR3 coding sequence is TGCGCCAGCAGCCAACCCAGACGGGGACAGATCCGTCACACCATATATTTT.

The rearrangement links TRBV7-2 to TRBJ1-2, with D uncertain. V lost 5 bases, J lost 6 bases, and 10 bases lay in between. Per germline, CDR1 SGHTA and CDR2 FQGNSA. The CDR3 sequence is 12 residues long. CDR3 DNA sequence: TGTGCCAGCAGCCCAAGTACGGATGGCTACACCTTC. It encodes CASSPSTDGYTF.

As to this clone: The junction differs from germline at one of its ends, possibly a read error. V usage is TRBV25-1 and J usage is TRBJ2-7, with a weak D call TRBD1 (6 bases). This CDR3 spans 17 amino acids. Per germline, CDR1 MGHDK and CDR2 SYGVNS. The CDR3 DNA is TGTGCCAGCGGTGAATTGAGGGCGGCAGGGGTATACTACGAGCAGTACTTC. Residues: CASGELRAAGVYYEQYF.

This clone was counted between two and nine times. The chain combines TRBV5-1 with TRBJ2-3; D gene uncertain. Germline V gene lookup returns CDR1 SGHRS and CDR2 YFSETQ. The V end was cut by 0 bases, the J end by 2 bases, with 7 bases between. This CDR3 contains 14 residues. CDR3 nucleotide sequence: TGCGCCAGCAGCTTGGGGGCCCCCACAGATACGCAGTATTTT. It codes for CASSLGAPTDTQYF.

This chain joins TRBV5-1 and TRBJ2-2; 8 bases agree with TRBD1. V was clipped by 6 bases and J by 8 bases; unmatched bases: 18. CDR3 length: 17 residues. Germline V gene lookup returns CDR1 SGHRS and CDR2 YFSETQ. CDR3 DNA: TGCGCCAGCAAACTATTTCGGACAGGGATTTTTTCTGGGGAGCTGTTTTTT. Translated, it gives CASKLFRTGIFSGELFF.

The rearrangement joins TRBV10-3 to TRBJ1-1, with TRBD1 matching over 8 bases. This CDR3 region has 13 residues. The J segment lost 4 bases and the V segment lost 7 bases, leaving 5 bases of the junction unmatched. CDR1 is ENHRY, CDR2 SYGVKD, per germline. CDR3 protein: CAINGQGATEAFF. The CDR3 nucleotides are TGTGCCATCAATGGGCAGGGGGCCACTGAAGCTTTCTTT.

The gene calls are TRBV9 and TRBJ2-7, with unresolved D. Germline CDR1 SGDLS, CDR2 YYNGEE. Trimming pared 3 bases from V and 2 bases from J, leaving 12 bases between. CDR3 size: 14 residues. CDR3 sequence: CASSETAFTYEQYF. The CDR3 coding sequence is TGTGCCAGCAGCGAGACTGCCTTTACCTACGAGCAGTACTTC.

The V call is TRBV9, the J call TRBJ1-2; TRBD1 might be the D (6 bases). CDR1 is SGDLS, CDR2 YYNGEE, per germline. Trimming cost V 0 bases and J 6 bases, with 18 bases left between them. CDR3 length equals 16 residues. The CDR3 protein is CASSVAVLGAYDGYTF. In DNA form, the CDR3 reads TGTGCCAGCAGCGTAGCTGTCTTGGGGGCTTATGATGGCTACACCTTC.

This chain connects TRBV4-2 to TRBJ2-3; possible D gene TRBD2, 5 bases. The germline CDR1 and CDR2 sequences are LGHNA and YNFKEQ. V lost 0 bases and J 0 bases, leaving 13 bases between the germline ends. CDR3 length equals 17 residues. CDR3 sequence: CASSQDEGPSSTDTQYF. Written as DNA, the CDR3 is TGTGCCAGCAGCCAAGATGAGGGTCCGTCTAGCACAGATACGCAGTATTTT.

J is TRBJ2-3 and V is TRBV6-4, with 8 bases that match TRBD1. V was clipped by 4 bases and J by 2 bases; unmatched bases: 2. CDR1 and CDR2 (germline): MRHNA, SNTAGT. This CDR3 is built from 14 residues. The CDR3 sequence: CASSVGQDTDTQYF. In DNA, the CDR3 is TGTGCCAGCAGTGTGGGACAGGACACAGATACGCAGTATTTT.

The CDR3 spells CASSLAGTGGRGEQFF. DNA of the CDR3: TGTGCCAGCAGCTTAGCGGGAACGGGGGGGCGGGGTGAGCAGTTCTTC. The chain couples TRBV7-2 to TRBJ2-1; 8 nucleotides align to TRBD2. The ends lost 0 bases at V and 9 bases at J; junction bases unmatched: 10. Germline values: CDR1 SGHTA, CDR2 FQGNSA. The CDR3 is 16 amino acids.

This chain uses TRBV2 with TRBJ2-5; D not resolved. V was trimmed by 6 bases and J by 0 bases, leaving 11 bases between them. Germline V gene lookup returns CDR1 SNHLY and CDR2 FYNNEI. This CDR3 has 14 residues. The CDR3 protein is CASSSRLNQETQYF. CDR3 coding DNA: TGTGCCAGCAGCTCACGACTTAACCAAGAGACCCAGTACTTC.

The gene calls are TRBV6-6 and TRBJ2-5; TRBD2 agrees at 10 bases. The CDR3 has 15 amino acids. Trimming removed 5 bases from V and 11 bases from J; junction bases left unmatched: 14. Per the germline V gene, CDR1 is MNHNY and CDR2 is SVGAGI (reference sequence). CDR3 sequence reads: CASSPGTSEGGEQYF. CDR3 in DNA: TGTGCCAGCAGTCCCGGGACTAGCGAAGGAGGGGAGCAGTACTTC.

The V and J genes are TRBV27 and TRBJ2-7; TRBD1 agrees at 8 bases. V was clipped by 6 bases and J by 3 bases; unmatched bases: 10. This CDR3 is built from 15 residues. CDR1 and CDR2 (germline): MNHEY, SMNVEV (reference sequence). CDR3 nucleotide sequence: TGTGCCAGCAGCACCCCTGACAGGGGACTCTACGAGCAGTACTTC. The encoded protein is CASSTPDRGLYEQYF.

The rearrangement links TRBV9 to TRBJ1-1, with D possibly being TRBD1 (5 bases). The length of the CDR3 is 15 residues. V was pared by 0 bases and J by 5 bases, with 14 bases between. Germline-derived CDR1 and CDR2 are SGDLS and YYNGEE. Here the CDR3 DNA reads TGTGCCAGCAGCGTAGGGTGGGGGGTATATACTGAAGCTTTCTTT. Its protein is CASSVGWGVYTEAFF.